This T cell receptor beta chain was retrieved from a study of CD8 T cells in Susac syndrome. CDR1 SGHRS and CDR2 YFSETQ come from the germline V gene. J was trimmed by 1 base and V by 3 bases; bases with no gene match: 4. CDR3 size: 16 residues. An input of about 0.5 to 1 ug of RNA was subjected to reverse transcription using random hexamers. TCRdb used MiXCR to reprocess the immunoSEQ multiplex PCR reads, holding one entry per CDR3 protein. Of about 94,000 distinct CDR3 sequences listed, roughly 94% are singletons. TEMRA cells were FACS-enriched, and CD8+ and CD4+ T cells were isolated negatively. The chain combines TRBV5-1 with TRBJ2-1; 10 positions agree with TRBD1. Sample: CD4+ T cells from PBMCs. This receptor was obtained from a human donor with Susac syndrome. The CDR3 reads CASSWGGQGSYNEQFF. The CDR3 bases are TGCGCCAGCAGCTGGGGGGGACAGGGGTCCTACAATGAGCAGTTCTTC. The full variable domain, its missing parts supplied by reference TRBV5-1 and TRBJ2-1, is KAGVTQTPRYLIKTRGQQVTLSCSPISGHRSVSWYQQTPGQGLQFLFEYFSETQRNKGNFPGRFSGRQFSNSRSEMNVSTLELGDSALYLCASSWGGQGSYNEQFFGPGTRLTVL.